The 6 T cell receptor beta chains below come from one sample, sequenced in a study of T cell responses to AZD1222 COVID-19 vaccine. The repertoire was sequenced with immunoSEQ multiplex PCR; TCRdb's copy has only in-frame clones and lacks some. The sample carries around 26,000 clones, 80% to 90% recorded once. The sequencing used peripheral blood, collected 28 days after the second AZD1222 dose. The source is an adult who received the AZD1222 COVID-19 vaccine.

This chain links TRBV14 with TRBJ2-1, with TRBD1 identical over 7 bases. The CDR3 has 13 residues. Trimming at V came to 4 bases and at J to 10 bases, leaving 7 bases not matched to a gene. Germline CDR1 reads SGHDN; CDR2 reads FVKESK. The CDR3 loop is CASSPGTVREQFF. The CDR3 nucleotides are TGTGCCAGCAGCCCCGGGACAGTTCGGGAGCAGTTCTTC.

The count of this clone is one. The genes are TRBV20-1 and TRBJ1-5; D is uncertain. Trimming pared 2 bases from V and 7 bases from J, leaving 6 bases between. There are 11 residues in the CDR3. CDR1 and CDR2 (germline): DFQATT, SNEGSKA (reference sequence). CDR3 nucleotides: TGCAGTGCTAGATACGGACAGCCCCAGCATTTT. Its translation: CSARYGQPQHF.

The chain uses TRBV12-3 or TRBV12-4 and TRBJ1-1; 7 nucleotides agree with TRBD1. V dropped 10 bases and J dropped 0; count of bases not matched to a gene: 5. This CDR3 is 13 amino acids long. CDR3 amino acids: CAITGDMNTEAFF. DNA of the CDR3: TGTGCCATCACAGGGGACATGAACACTGAAGCTTTCTTT.

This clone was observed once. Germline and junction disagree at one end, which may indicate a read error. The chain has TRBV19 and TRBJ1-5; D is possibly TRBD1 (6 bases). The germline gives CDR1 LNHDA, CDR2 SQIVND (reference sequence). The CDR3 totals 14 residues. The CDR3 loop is CTKGGKDSNQPQHF. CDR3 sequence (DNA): TGCACCAAGGGGGGAAAGGACAGCAATCAGCCCCAGCATTTT.

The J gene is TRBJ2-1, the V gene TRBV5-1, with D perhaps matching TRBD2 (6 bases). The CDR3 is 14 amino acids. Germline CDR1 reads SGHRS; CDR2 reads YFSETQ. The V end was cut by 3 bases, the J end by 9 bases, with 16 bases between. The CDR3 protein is CASSSTGLGSEQFF. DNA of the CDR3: TGCGCCAGCAGCTCCACGGGACTCGGTTCTGAGCAGTTCTTC.

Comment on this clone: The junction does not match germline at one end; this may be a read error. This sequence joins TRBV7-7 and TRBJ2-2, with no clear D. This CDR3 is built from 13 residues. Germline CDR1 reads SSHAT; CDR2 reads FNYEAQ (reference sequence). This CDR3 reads CASSPSLAGELFF. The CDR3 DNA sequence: TGTGCTAGCAGCCCCAGTTTGGCCGGGGAGCTGTTTTTT.